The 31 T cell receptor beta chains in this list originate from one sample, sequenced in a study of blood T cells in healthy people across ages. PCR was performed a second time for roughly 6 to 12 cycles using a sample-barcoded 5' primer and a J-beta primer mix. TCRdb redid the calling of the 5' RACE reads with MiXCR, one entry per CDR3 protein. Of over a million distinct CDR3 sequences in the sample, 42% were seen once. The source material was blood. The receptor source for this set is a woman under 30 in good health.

The CDR3 loop is CASSHLSTSGREYNEQFF. The DNA for the CDR3 is TGCGCCAGCAGCCATCTTAGCACTAGCGGGAGGGAATACAATGAGCAGTTCTTC. This chain connects TRBV4-1 to TRBJ2-1; TRBD2 aligns across 13 bases. This CDR3 region has 18 residues. With V trimmed by 3 bases and J by 4 bases, 9 bases remained unmatched. CDR1 and CDR2 (germline): MGHRA, YSYEKL.

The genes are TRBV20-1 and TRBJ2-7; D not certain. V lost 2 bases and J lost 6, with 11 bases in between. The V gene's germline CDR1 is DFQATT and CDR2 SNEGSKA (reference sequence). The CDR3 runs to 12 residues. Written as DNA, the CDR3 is TGCAGTGCTAGACGCACCGCGGCCGAGCAGTACTTC. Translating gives CSARRTAAEQYF.

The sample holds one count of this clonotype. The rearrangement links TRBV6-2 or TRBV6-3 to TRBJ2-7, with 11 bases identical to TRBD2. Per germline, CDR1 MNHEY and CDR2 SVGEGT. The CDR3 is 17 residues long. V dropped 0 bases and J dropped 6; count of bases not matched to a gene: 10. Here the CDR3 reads CASSYSITSGREPEQYF. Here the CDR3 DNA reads TGTGCCAGCAGTTACTCGATAACTAGCGGGAGAGAACCCGAGCAGTACTTC.

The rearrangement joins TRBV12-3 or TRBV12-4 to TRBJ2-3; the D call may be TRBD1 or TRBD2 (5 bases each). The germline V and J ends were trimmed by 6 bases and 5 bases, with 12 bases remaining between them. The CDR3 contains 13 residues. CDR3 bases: TGTGCCAGCAGCTCGACTGGGGGAGATACGCAGTATTTT. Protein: CASSSTGGDTQYF.

The CDR3 here is CSASPSGTQETQYF. The CDR3 DNA is TGCAGTGCTAGCCCTTCGGGGACCCAAGAGACCCAGTACTTC. The chain recombines TRBV20-1 with TRBJ2-5; D assignment may be TRBD1 or TRBD2 (5 bases each). The V gene's germline CDR1 is DFQATT and CDR2 SNEGSKA (reference sequence). The CDR3 consists of 14 residues. Deletions cut 3 bases from V and 1 base from J, with 12 bases between.

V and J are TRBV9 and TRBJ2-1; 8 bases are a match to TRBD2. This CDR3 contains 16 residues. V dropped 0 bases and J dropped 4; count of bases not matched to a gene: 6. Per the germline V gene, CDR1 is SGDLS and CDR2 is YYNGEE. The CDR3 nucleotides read TGTGCCAGCAGCGTAGGGAGGGCGGGGGGATACAATGAGCAGTTCTTC. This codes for CASSVGRAGGYNEQFF.

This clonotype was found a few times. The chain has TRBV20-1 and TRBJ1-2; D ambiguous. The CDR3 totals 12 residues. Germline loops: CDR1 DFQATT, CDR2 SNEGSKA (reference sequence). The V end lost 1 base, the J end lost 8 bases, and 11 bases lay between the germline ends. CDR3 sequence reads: CSARVQSGGYTF. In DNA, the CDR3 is TGCAGTGCTAGAGTACAGTCGGGCGGCTACACCTTC.

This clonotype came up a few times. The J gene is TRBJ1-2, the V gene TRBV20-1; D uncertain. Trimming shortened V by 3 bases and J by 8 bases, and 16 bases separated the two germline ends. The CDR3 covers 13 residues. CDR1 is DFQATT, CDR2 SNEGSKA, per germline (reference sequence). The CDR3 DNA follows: TGCAGTGCTAGCTCCACACGCACGCACGGCTACACCTTC. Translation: CSASSTRTHGYTF.

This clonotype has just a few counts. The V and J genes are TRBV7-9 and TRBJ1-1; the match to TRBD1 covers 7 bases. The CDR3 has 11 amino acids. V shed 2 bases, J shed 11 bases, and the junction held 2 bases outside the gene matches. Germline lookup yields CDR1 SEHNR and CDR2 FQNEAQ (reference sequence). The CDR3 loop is CASSLQGDAFF. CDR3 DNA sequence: TGTGCCAGCAGCTTACAGGGGGACGCTTTCTTT.

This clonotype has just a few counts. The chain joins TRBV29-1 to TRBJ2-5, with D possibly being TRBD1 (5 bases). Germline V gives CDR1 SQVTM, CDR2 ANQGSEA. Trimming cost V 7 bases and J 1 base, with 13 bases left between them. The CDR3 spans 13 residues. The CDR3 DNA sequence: TGCAGCGGGGGCCCCGGAACCCAAGAGACCCAGTACTTC. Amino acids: CSGGPGTQETQYF.

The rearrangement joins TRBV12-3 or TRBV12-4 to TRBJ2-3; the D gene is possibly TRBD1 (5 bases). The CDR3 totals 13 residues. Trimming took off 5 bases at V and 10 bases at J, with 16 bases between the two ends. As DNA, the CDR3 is TGTGCCAGCAGTCAATCTGAAGGGGATGCGCAGTATTTT. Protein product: CASSQSEGDAQYF.

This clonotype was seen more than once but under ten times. The CDR3 here is CSPRDGGSNEQFF. The CDR3 DNA sequence: TGCAGTCCAAGGGACGGGGGCAGCAATGAGCAGTTCTTC. This chain uses TRBV20-1 with TRBJ2-1, with D perhaps being TRBD1 or TRBD2 (6 bases each). This CDR3 is 13 amino acids long. Germline V gene sequence: CDR1 DFQATT, CDR2 SNEGSKA (reference sequence). V lost 8 bases and J 6 bases, leaving 17 bases between the germline ends.

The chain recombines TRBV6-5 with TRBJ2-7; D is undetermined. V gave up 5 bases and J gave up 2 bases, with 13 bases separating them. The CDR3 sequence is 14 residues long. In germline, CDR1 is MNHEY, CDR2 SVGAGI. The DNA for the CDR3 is TGTGCCAGCAGTGTAGGTGGGTCAGCCTACGAGCAGTACTTC. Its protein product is CASSVGGSAYEQYF.

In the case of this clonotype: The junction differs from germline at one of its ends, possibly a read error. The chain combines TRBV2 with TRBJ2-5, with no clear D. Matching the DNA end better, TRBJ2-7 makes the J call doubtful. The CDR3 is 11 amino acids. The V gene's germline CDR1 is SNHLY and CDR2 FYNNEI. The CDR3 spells CTSSEAAEQYF. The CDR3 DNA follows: TGTACCAGCAGTGAAGCTGCCGAGCAGTACTTC.

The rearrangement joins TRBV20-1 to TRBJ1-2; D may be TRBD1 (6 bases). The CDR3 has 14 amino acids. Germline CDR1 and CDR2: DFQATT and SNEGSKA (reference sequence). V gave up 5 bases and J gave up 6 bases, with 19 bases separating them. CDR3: CSAFGTTGGNGYTF. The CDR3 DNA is TGCAGTGCTTTCGGGACAACGGGAGGTAATGGCTACACCTTC.

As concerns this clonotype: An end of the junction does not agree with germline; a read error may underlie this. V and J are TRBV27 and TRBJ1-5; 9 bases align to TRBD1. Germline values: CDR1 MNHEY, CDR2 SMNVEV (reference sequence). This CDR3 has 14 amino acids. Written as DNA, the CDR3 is TGTGCCAGCAGCGGGACAGGGTTTGGGCAGCCCAAGCATTTT. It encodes CASSGTGFGQPKHF.

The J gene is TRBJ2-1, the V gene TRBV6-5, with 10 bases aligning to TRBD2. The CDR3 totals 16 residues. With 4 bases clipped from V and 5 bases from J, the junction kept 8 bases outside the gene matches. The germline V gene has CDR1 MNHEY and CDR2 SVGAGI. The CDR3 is CASSSSRLAGDNEQFF. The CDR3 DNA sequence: TGTGCCAGCAGTTCCTCCCGACTAGCGGGTGACAATGAGCAGTTCTTC.

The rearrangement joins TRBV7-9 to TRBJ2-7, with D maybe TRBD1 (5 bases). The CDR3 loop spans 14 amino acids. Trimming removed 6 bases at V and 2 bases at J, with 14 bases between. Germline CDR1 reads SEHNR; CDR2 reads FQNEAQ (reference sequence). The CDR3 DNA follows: TGTGCCAGCAGTGAGCAGGGCTTACCCTACGAGCAGTACTTC. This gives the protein CASSEQGLPYEQYF.

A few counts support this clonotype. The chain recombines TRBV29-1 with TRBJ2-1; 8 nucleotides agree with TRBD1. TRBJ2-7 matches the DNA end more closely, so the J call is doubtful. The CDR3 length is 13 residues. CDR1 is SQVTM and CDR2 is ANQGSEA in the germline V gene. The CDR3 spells CSPTGQTGDEQYF. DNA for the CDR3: TGCAGCCCTACCGGACAGACAGGGGATGAGCAGTACTTC.

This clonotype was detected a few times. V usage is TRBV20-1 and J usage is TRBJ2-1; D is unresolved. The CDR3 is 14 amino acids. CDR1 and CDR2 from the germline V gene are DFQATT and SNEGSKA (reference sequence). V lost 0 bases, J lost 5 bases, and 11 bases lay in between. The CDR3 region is CSARDPGGNNEQFF. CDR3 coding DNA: TGCAGTGCTAGAGATCCCGGTGGAAACAATGAGCAGTTCTTC.

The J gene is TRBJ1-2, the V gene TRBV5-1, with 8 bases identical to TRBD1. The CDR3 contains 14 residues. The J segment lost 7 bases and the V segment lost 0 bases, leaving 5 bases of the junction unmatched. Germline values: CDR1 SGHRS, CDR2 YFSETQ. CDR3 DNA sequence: TGCGCCAGCAGCTTGGCGACAGGGGACGTTGGCTACACCTTC. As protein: CASSLATGDVGYTF.

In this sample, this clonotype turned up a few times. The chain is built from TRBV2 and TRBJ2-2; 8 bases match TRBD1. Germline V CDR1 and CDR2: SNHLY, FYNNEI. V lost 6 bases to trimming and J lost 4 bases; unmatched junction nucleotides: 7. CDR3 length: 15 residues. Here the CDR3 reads CASSRGTGGTGELFF. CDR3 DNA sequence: TGTGCCAGCAGCAGAGGGACAGGAGGCACCGGGGAGCTGTTTTTT.

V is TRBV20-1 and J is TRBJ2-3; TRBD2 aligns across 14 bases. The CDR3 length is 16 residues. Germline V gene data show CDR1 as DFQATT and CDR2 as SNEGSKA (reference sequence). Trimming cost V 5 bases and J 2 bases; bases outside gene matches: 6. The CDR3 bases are TGCAGTGCTTTCCGGACTAGCGGGGGGTTCACAGATACGCAGTATTTT. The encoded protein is CSAFRTSGGFTDTQYF.

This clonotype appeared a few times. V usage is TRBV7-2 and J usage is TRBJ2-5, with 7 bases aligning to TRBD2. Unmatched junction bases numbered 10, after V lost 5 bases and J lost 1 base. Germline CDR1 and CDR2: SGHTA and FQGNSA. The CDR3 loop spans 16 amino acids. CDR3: CASSPSISGIQETQYF. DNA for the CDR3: TGTGCCAGCAGCCCGAGCATAAGCGGGATCCAAGAGACCCAGTACTTC.

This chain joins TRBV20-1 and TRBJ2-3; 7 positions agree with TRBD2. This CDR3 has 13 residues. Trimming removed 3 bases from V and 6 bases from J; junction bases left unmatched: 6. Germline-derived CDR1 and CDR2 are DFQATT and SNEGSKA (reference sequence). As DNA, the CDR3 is TGCAGTGCTAGGGGGAGGGCCGGGGATACGCAGTATTTT. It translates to CSARGRAGDTQYF.

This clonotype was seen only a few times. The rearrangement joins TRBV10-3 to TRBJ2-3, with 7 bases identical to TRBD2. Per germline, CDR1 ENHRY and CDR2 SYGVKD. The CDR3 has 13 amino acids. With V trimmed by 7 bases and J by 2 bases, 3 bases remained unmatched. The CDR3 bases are TGTGCCATCATGGCGGGAGACACAGATACGCAGTATTTT. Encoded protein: CAIMAGDTDTQYF.

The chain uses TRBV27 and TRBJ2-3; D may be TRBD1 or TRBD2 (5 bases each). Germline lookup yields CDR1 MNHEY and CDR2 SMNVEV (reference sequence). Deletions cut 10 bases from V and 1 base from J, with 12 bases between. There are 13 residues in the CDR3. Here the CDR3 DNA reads TGTGCCATTTCCCTGGGGGGCACAGATACGCAGTATTTT. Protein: CAISLGGTDTQYF.

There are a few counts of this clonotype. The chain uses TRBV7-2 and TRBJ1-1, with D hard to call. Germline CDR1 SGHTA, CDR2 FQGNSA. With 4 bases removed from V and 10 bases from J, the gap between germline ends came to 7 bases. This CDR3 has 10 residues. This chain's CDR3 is CASSSWLAFF. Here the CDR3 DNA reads TGTGCCAGCAGCTCCTGGTTAGCTTTCTTT.

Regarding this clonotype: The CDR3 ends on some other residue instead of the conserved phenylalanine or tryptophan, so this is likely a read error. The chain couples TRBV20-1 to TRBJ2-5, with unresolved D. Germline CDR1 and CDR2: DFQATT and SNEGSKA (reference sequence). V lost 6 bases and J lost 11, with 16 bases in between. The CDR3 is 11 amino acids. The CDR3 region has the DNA TGCAGTGCCTCATCATACAATGAGCAGTACTTA. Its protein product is CSASSYNEQYL.

CDR3 DNA sequence: TGTGCCTGGAGATCGCAGGGAGACCCCCTCCACTTT. Protein product: CAWRSQGDPLHF. V gene TRBV30 combines with J gene TRBJ1-6; D is perhaps TRBD1 (5 bases). The length of the CDR3 is 12 residues. Germline assignment: CDR1 GTSNPN and CDR2 SVGIG (reference sequence). Trimming removed 3 bases from V and 13 bases from J, with 13 bases in between.

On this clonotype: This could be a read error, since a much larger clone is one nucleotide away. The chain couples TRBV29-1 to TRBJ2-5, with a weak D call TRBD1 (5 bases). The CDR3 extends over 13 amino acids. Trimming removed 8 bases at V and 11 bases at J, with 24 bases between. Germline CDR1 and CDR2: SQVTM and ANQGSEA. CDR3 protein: CSLAKGLTHEQYF. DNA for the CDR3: TGCAGCCTCGCAAAGGGGTTGACCCATGAGCAGTACTTC.